These 21 T cell receptor beta chains were sequenced from one sample in a study of regulatory T cells in long-lasting Graves disease. Described time point: newly diagnosed GD, antithyroid drugs for less than 3 months. PBMC RNA served as the TCR library source. Through Arm-PCR of CDR3 regions and iRepertoire HTBI primers, TCR beta libraries were built. TCRdb re-derived calls from the multiplex PCR reads in MiXCR, one entry per CDR3 protein. The table records fewer than 650,000 distinct CDR3 sequences, 15% to 20% of them present only once. This sample also appeared in a second study, on T cells in Graves' hyperthyroidism and ophthalmopathy.

Sequenced material: peripheral blood mononuclear cells (PBMCs), taken at new diagnosis, from a patient treated with antithyroid drugs. The receptors stem from a man aged 18 to 35 with Graves disease.

Many counts were recorded for this clonotype. V gene TRBV28 combines with J gene TRBJ1-1, with 7 bases lining up with TRBD1. This CDR3 region has 15 residues. CDR1 is MDHEN and CDR2 is SYDVKM in the germline V gene. Trimming removed 5 bases from V and 0 bases from J; junction bases left unmatched: 6. The CDR3 DNA sequence: TGTGCCAGCAGTCCGGACAGGCCCCTGAACACTGAAGCTTTCTTT. It yields the protein CASSPDRPLNTEAFF.

This clonotype occurred many times. The chain employs TRBV30 and TRBJ2-3; maybe TRBD2 (6 bases). Germline assignment: CDR1 GTSNPN and CDR2 SVGIG (reference sequence). The CDR3 loop spans 12 amino acids. Trimming shortened V by 2 bases and J by 12 bases, and 15 bases separated the two germline ends. The DNA of the CDR3 is TGTGCCTGGAGTAAGCAGGGAGGCACCCAGTATTTT. It is translated as CAWSKQGGTQYF.

The J gene is TRBJ1-4, the V gene TRBV12-3 or TRBV12-4; D is uncertain. The CDR3 runs 19 residues. V was trimmed by 3 bases and J by 5 bases, leaving 25 bases between them. The CDR3 loop is CASSFILFYNVPGNEKLFF. CDR3 DNA: TGTGCCAGCAGTTTCATCCTTTTCTATAACGTTCCGGGGAATGAAAAACTGTTTTTT.

V gene TRBV4-1 combines with J gene TRBJ2-7, with 10 bases that match TRBD1. V trimming: 4 bases; J trimming: 4 bases; junction bases outside the gene matches: 13. Per the germline V gene, CDR1 is MGHRA and CDR2 is YSYEKL. CDR3 length: 17 amino acids. The CDR3 spells CASSPLPVDRGQYEQYF. CDR3 in DNA: TGCGCCAGCAGCCCTTTACCTGTAGACAGGGGGCAATACGAGCAGTACTTC.

The chain recombines TRBV6-1 with TRBJ1-1; D is unclear. V was trimmed by 4 bases and J by 5 bases, leaving 8 bases between them. This CDR3 has 12 amino acids. Per germline, CDR1 MNHNS and CDR2 SASEGT. The CDR3 loop is CASSGRLTEAFF. The CDR3 bases are TGTGCCAGCAGTGGAAGGTTGACTGAAGCTTTCTTT.

The chain employs TRBV29-1 and TRBJ2-1; TRBD2 matches at 8 bases. The CDR3 totals 13 residues. The V segment lost 3 bases and the J segment 7 bases; nucleotides outside the gene matches: 5. Germline V gene sequence: CDR1 SQVTM, CDR2 ANQGSEA. In DNA form, the CDR3 reads TGCAGCGTTGATAGTAGCGGGAAAAATGAGCAGTTCTTC. It is translated as CSVDSSGKNEQFF.

This clonotype was counted a few times. The chain recombines TRBV28 with TRBJ2-7, with 9 bases identical to TRBD1. V dropped 6 bases and J dropped 3; count of bases not matched to a gene: 6. The CDR3 sequence is 14 residues long. CDR1 and CDR2 from the germline V gene are MDHEN and SYDVKM. CDR3 region: CASRSGTGIYEQYF. Written as DNA, the CDR3 is TGTGCCAGCAGATCCGGGACAGGGATCTACGAGCAGTACTTC.

This clonotype has ten or more counts. The genes are TRBV20-1 and TRBJ1-1; D call uncertain. V was shortened by 3 bases and J by 6 bases, with 8 bases between the two germline ends. CDR1 DFQATT and CDR2 SNEGSKA come from the germline V gene (reference sequence). The length of the CDR3 is 11 residues. DNA for the CDR3: TGCAGTGCTAGGGGGATGGCTGAAGCTTTCTTT. Translating it yields CSARGMAEAFF.

This clonotype has only a few counts. The chain carries TRBV6-1 and TRBJ1-5; D remains unclear. There are 15 residues in the CDR3. The V end lost 2 bases, the J end lost 0 bases, and 8 bases lay between the germline ends. Germline CDR1 reads MNHNS; CDR2 reads SASEGT. CDR3 in DNA: TGTGCCAGCAGTGAAAATCCCTATAGCAATCAGCCCCAGCATTTT. Its translation: CASSENPYSNQPQHF.

This clonotype was picked up many times. V usage is TRBV10-1 and J usage is TRBJ2-3; 9 bases align to TRBD2. This CDR3 comprises 17 residues. V gave up 0 bases and J gave up 6 bases; unmatched junction bases: 10. Germline CDR1 reads WNHNN; CDR2 reads SYGVQD (reference sequence). CDR3 DNA sequence: TGCGCCAGCAGTGAGTCAGGGATAGCGGGAGTATCTGATACGCAGTATTTT. Translating gives CASSESGIAGVSDTQYF.

This clonotype was recorded many times. V gene TRBV6-1 combines with J gene TRBJ1-1; D is undetermined. Trimming left V 6 bases short and J 1 base short, with 9 bases between. Germline-derived CDR1 and CDR2 are MNHNS and SASEGT. CDR3 length: 13 residues. CDR3 amino acids: CASRTTGNTEAFF. The CDR3 DNA is TGTGCCAGCAGAACCACGGGGAACACTGAAGCTTTCTTT.

The chain couples TRBV7-9 to TRBJ2-1; possible D gene TRBD1, 5 bases. V lost 10 bases and J 10 bases, leaving 20 bases between the germline ends. Germline V gene sequence: CDR1 SEHNR, CDR2 FQNEAQ (reference sequence). The CDR3 sequence is 13 residues long. The CDR3 loop reads CATNYVGTGEQFF. DNA of the CDR3: TGTGCCACCAATTATGTGGGAACAGGAGAGCAGTTCTTC. The full variable domain, completed using reference TRBV7-9 and TRBJ2-1, is DTGVSQNPRHKITKRGQNVTFRCDPISEHNRLYWYRQTLGQGPEFLTYFQNEAQLEKSRLLSDRFSAERPKGSFSTLEIQRTEQGDSAMYLCATNYVGTGEQFFGPGTRLTVL.

Many counts were recorded for this clonotype. The gene calls are TRBV4-1 and TRBJ2-7, with D perhaps given as TRBD1 or TRBD2 (5 bases each). The CDR3 is made up of 14 amino acids. The V end was cut by 4 bases, the J end by 2 bases, with 12 bases between. Germline CDR1 reads MGHRA; CDR2 reads YSYEKL. CDR3 loop: CASSLGPEAYEQYF. In DNA, the CDR3 is TGCGCCAGCAGCCTGGGACCAGAAGCCTACGAGCAGTACTTC.

There are a few counts of this clonotype. V gene TRBV18 combines with J gene TRBJ1-5; 7 nucleotides match TRBD1. From germline, CDR1 is KGHSH and CDR2 LQKENI. This CDR3 is built from 16 residues. The J segment lost 0 bases and the V segment lost 5 bases, leaving 7 bases of the junction unmatched. This CDR3 is CASSNTTGVSNQPQHF. CDR3 coding DNA: TGTGCCAGCTCAAATACCACAGGGGTTAGCAATCAGCCCCAGCATTTT.

The rearrangement uses TRBV7-2 and TRBJ2-1; 7 bases are shared with TRBD2. With V trimmed by 4 bases and J by 5 bases, 11 bases remained unmatched. CDR1 and CDR2 (germline): SGHTA, FQGNSA. The CDR3 has 16 amino acids. CDR3 region: CASSSRSQRGDNEQFF. The CDR3 region has the DNA TGTGCCAGCAGCTCCCGATCCCAGCGGGGTGACAATGAGCAGTTCTTC.

The V and J genes are TRBV20-1 and TRBJ2-1; TRBD1 agrees at 7 bases. V shed 3 bases and J 11 bases; nucleotides not matched to a gene: 25. Germline V gene sequence: CDR1 DFQATT, CDR2 SNEGSKA (reference sequence). This CDR3 is 18 amino acids long. The CDR3 coding sequence is TGCAGTGCTAGTGAGGGGGCGATGAGCTTTGATGAATCCGGAAAGCAGTTCTTC. It yields the protein CSASEGAMSFDESGKQFF.

This clonotype was found many times. The gene calls are TRBV12-3 or TRBV12-4 and TRBJ2-5; a weak D match, TRBD1 (6 bases). V lost 5 bases and J 2 bases, leaving 15 bases between the germline ends. This CDR3 region has 15 residues. Here the CDR3 reads CASSTQWTAQETQYF. CDR3 DNA sequence: TGTGCCAGCAGTACCCAATGGACAGCTCAAGAGACCCAGTACTTC.

This clonotype was counted ten times or more. The CDR3 DNA sequence: TGTGCCAGCAGTTACTTCGATGAAGCTTTCTTT. It codes for CASSYFDEAFF. The chain recombines TRBV6-5 with TRBJ1-1; D uncertain. Between the trimmed V and J ends, which lost 1 base and 7 bases, there was a span of 4 bases. Germline V lookup: CDR1 MNHEY, CDR2 SVGAGI. The length of the CDR3 is 11 residues.

This clonotype was observed at least ten times. The rearrangement links TRBV29-1 to TRBJ2-1, with 7 bases that match TRBD2. The CDR3 has 14 amino acids. Germline V gene lookup returns CDR1 SQVTM and CDR2 ANQGSEA. Germline trimming cut 6 bases from V and 3 bases from J; bases unmatched to any gene: 8. CDR3 loop: CSVYRLADYNEQFF. The CDR3 DNA reads as TGCAGCGTATACAGGCTAGCGGACTACAATGAGCAGTTCTTC.

This clonotype appeared a few times. CDR3 region: CSAGPLTEQFF. DNA of the CDR3: TGCAGCGCTGGTCCATTAACAGAGCAGTTCTTC. The chain is built from TRBV29-1 and TRBJ2-1; the D is unclear. This CDR3 is built from 11 residues. Trimming removed 7 bases from V and 10 bases from J, with 14 bases in between. Germline V lookup: CDR1 SQVTM, CDR2 ANQGSEA.

This clonotype was counted a few times. V is TRBV2 and J is TRBJ2-1, with D unresolved. The germline V and J ends were trimmed by 7 bases and 3 bases, with 10 bases remaining between them. Germline CDR1 and CDR2: SNHLY and FYNNEI. The CDR3 is made up of 13 amino acids. The CDR3 region is CASNRPRYNEQFF. As DNA, the CDR3 is TGTGCCAGCAACCGACCCCGCTACAATGAGCAGTTCTTC. Based on the CDR3 plus reference TRBV2 and TRBJ2-1, the full variable domain is EPEVTQTPSHQVTQMGQEVILRCVPISNHLYFYWYRQILGQKVEFLVSFYNNEISEKSEIFDDQFSVERPDGSNFTLKIRSTKLEDSAMYFCASNRPRYNEQFFGPGTRLTVL.